This T cell receptor (beta chain) was recovered during a study of blood T cells in healthy people across ages. General observations from the study: Conclusively comparing naive with antigen-experienced cells was impossible with unsorted PBMCs.

In regard to this clonotype: The target antigen is unknown.

A sample-barcoded 5' primer and a J-beta primer mix were used in a second PCR of roughly 7 to 12 cycles. Each CDR3 protein gets one entry after TCRdb re-called the 5' RACE reads with MiXCR. The sample comprises about 400,000 distinct CDR3 sequences, approximately 47% of which are singletons, and over 40% rests with the top ten. The sequenced material came from blood. This clonotype was obtained from a man aged 55 to 70 in good health.

The CDR3 DNA reads TGTGCCAGCAGTGGAGCGGGACTAGCGGCTTCCTACGAGCAGTACTTC. Residues: CASSGAGLAASYEQYF. The V gene is TRBV2, the J gene TRBJ2-7; TRBD2 matches at 11 bases. CDR1 is SNHLY and CDR2 is FYNNEI in the germline V gene. Trimming removed 4 bases from V and 1 base from J; junction bases left unmatched: 6. This CDR3 is 16 amino acids long.